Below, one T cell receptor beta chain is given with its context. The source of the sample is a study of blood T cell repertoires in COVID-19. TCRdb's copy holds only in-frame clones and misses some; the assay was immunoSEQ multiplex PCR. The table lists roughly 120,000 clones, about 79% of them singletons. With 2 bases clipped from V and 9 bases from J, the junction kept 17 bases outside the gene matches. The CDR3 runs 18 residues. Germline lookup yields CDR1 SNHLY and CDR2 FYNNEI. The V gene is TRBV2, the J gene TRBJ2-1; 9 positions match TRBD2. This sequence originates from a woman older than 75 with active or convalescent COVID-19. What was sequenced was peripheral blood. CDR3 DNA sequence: TGTGCCAGCAGTGAAATGCTAGCGGGATTAGCGGTAAAGGGTGAGCAGTTCTTC. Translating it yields CASSEMLAGLAVKGEQFF.